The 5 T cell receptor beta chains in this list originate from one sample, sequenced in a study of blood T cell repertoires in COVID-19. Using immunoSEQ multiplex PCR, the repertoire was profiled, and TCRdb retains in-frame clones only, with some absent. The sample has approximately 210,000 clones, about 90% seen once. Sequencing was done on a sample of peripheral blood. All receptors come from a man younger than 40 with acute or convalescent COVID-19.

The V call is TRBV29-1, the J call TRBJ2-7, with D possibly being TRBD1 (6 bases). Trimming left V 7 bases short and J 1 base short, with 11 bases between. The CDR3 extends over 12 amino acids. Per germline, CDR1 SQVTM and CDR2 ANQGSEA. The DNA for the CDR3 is TGCAGCGGGGGGCGCGGTTCCTACGAGCAGTACTTC. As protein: CSGGRGSYEQYF.

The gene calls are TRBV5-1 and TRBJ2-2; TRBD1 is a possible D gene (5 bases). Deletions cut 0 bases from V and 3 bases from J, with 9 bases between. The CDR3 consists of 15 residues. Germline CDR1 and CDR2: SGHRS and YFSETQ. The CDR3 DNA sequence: TGCGCCAGCAGCTTGGTTGCAGGGCACACCGGGGAGCTGTTTTTT. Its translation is CASSLVAGHTGELFF. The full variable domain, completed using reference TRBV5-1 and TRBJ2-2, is KAGVTQTPRYLIKTRGQQVTLSCSPISGHRSVSWYQQTPGQGLQFLFEYFSETQRNKGNFPGRFSGRQFSNSRSEMNVSTLELGDSALYLCASSLVAGHTGELFFGEGSRLTVL.

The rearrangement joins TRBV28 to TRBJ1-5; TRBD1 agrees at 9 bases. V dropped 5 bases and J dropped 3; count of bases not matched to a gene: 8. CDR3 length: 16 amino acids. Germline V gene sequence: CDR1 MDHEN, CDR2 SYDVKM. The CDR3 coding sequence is TGTGCCAGCAGTCCCGCGGACAGGGGAATCAATCAGCCCCAGCATTTT. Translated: CASSPADRGINQPQHF.

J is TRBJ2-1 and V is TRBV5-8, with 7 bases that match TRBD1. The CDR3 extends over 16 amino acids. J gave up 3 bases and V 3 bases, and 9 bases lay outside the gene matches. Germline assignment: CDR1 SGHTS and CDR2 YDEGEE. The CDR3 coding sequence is TGTGCCAGCAGCTCGCCCTTGGGACAGCTCTACAATGAGCAGTTCTTC. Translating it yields CASSSPLGQLYNEQFF.

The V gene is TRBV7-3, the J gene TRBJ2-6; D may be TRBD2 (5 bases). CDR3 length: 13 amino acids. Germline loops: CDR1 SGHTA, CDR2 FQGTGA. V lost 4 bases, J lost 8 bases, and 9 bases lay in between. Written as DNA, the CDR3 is TGTGCCAGCAGCTCCTCGGGGACCAACGTCCTGACTTTC. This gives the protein CASSSSGTNVLTF.